These 26 T cell receptor beta chains share one sample of origin, sequenced in a study of T cell clonality in common variable immunodeficiency. Clones were sequenced by immunoSEQ multiplex PCR, and TCRdb holds only the in-frame ones, with some missing. The specimen gives around 40,000 clones without singletons; the ten biggest hold less than 3.5%. What was sequenced was peripheral blood mononuclear cells. These receptors originate from a person between 18 and 75 years old in good health.

This clone occurred a few times. The read ends 3 residues before the CDR3 terminus; that terminus is restored from the germline J gene. This chain uses TRBV18 with TRBJ2-3, with D uncertain. Looked up from germline, CDR1 is KGHSH and CDR2 is LQKENI. This CDR3 has 16 residues. CDR3 DNA (partial): TGTGCCAGCTCACCCGGCGGCCTCTATAGCAATCAGCCG. Its protein is CASSPGGLYSNQP. The complete CDR3 protein is CASSPGGLYSNQPQYF. Full variable domain (rest looked up from reference TRBV18 and TRBJ2-3): NAGVMQNPRHLVRRRGQEARLRCSPMKGHSHVYWYRQLPEEGLKFMVYLQKENIIDESGMPKERFSAEFPKEGPSILRIQQVVRGDSAAYFCASSPGGLYSNQPQYFGPGTRLTVL.

At least ten counts were recorded for this clone. The read ends 3 residues early relative to the CDR3; the germline J gene fills the gap. This chain uses TRBV2 with TRBJ1-6, with 8 bases that match TRBD1. Germline CDR1 and CDR2: SNHLY and FYNNEI. The CDR3 spans 13 residues. Losses at the gene ends were 11 bases for V and 7 bases for J; bases not matched to a gene: 7. This CDR3 is CACSGQVNSPLHF. The sequenced CDR3 bases are TGTGCCTGCTCGGGACAGGTGAATTCACCC.

This clone was detected ten times or more. The read ends 3 residues before the CDR3 terminus; that terminus is restored from the germline J gene. The V gene is TRBV6-2 or TRBV6-3, the J gene TRBJ1-4; a possible D gene is TRBD1 (6 bases). The CDR3 covers 12 residues. The germline V gene encodes CDR1 MNHEY and CDR2 SVGEGT. V dropped 8 bases and J dropped 7 bases, with 11 bases sitting between them. The CDR3 loop reads CASGRGSEKLFF. The sequenced CDR3 bases are TGTGCCAGCGGGAGGGGGAGTGAAAAA.

This clone was observed at least ten times. The observed sequence ends 3 residues before the CDR3 terminus, with the missing tail filled in from the germline J gene. The chain employs TRBV29-1 and TRBJ2-5; 8 nucleotides line up with TRBD1. J was trimmed by 4 bases and V by 7 bases; bases with no gene match: 8. The CDR3 loop spans 13 amino acids. Germline CDR1 and CDR2: SQVTM and ANQGSEA. CDR3 region: CSATDRVLETQYF. The CDR3 bases that were read are TGCAGCGCCACGGACAGGGTTTTAGAGACC. The full variable domain, completed using reference TRBV29-1 and TRBJ2-5, is SAVISQKPSRDICQRGTSLTIQCQVDSQVTMMFWYRQQPGQSLTLIATANQGSEATYESGFVIDKFPISRPNLTFSTLTVSNMSPEDSSIYLCSATDRVLETQYFGPGTRLLVL.

To note about this clone: The DNA ends 3 residues before the CDR3 does, and the rest of the CDR3 is filled in from the germline J gene. V and J are TRBV5-6 and TRBJ2-3; TRBD2 agrees at 12 bases. Germline lookup yields CDR1 SGHDT and CDR2 YYEEEE. The CDR3 is made up of 15 amino acids. The CDR3 DNA, read in part, is TGTGCCAGCAGGACTCGACTAGCGGGAGAAGAGACG. This sequence encodes CASRTRLAGEET. The whole CDR3 region reads CASRTRLAGEETQYF.

Many counts were recorded for this clone. The read halts 3 residues ahead of the CDR3 end, with the missing end drawn from the germline J gene. The chain carries TRBV19 and TRBJ2-7; D remains ambiguous. CDR1 is LNHDA and CDR2 is SQIVND in the germline V gene (reference sequence). The CDR3 has 12 amino acids. V lost 10 bases and J lost 3, with 13 bases in between. The part of the CDR3 DNA that was read is TGTGCCACCACCGGGTCCCACTACGAG. Protein sequence: CATTGSHYE. The entire CDR3 protein reads CATTGSHYEQYF.

This clone has at least ten counts. The DNA ends 3 residues before the CDR3 does, and the rest of the CDR3 is filled in from the germline J gene. This chain joins TRBV7-8 and TRBJ2-2; D possibly corresponds to TRBD2 (7 bases). CDR3 length: 15 residues. The germline CDR1 and CDR2 sequences are SGHVS and FQNEAQ. V lost 6 bases and J 5 bases, leaving 16 bases between the germline ends. CDR3 sequence: CASRRGAIGTGELFF. The CDR3 bases that were read are TGTGCCAGCAGACGGGGGGCTATTGGTACCGGGGAG.

This clone was recorded many times. The read ends 3 residues before the CDR3 terminus; that terminus is restored from the germline J gene. The chain uses TRBV6-2 or TRBV6-3 and TRBJ1-6; 9 bases fit TRBD1. Unmatched junction bases numbered 8, after V lost 6 bases and J lost 11 bases. The CDR3 is made up of 14 amino acids. Germline CDR1 reads MNHEY; CDR2 reads SVGEGT. The CDR3 sequence: CASRGGQGEPPLHF. The sequenced part of the CDR3 DNA is TGTGCCAGCAGGGGGGGACAGGGTGAACCACCC.

This clone came up a few times. The read is 3 residues too short to cover the CDR3 end, so that end is filled in from the germline J gene. The rearrangement uses TRBV20-1 and TRBJ1-1; the D gene is possibly TRBD1 (5 bases). The V end was cut by 3 bases, the J end by 0 bases, with 8 bases between. Per the germline V gene, CDR1 is DFQATT and CDR2 is SNEGSKA (reference sequence). The CDR3 length is 13 residues. The CDR3 sequence: CSARGGVNTEAFF. Partial CDR3 DNA: TGCAGTGCTAGGGGGGGGGTGAACACTGAA.

This clone was observed many times. Read sequence stops 3 residues before the CDR3 end, and the germline J gene provides the missing end. The chain uses TRBV18 and TRBJ2-7, with 9 bases identical to TRBD2. The CDR3 extends over 17 amino acids. CDR1 KGHSH and CDR2 LQKENI come from the germline V gene. J was trimmed by 2 bases and V by 3 bases; bases with no gene match: 11. The CDR3 is CASSPASGISTTYEQYF. The DNA read from the CDR3 is TGTGCCAGCTCACCGGCTAGCGGGATTTCTACTACCTACGAG.

This clone has ten or more counts. The observed sequence ends 3 residues before the CDR3 terminus, with the missing tail filled in from the germline J gene. The genes are TRBV14 and TRBJ1-2; weak D call: TRBD1 (5 bases). The germline CDR1 and CDR2 sequences are SGHDN and FVKESK. This CDR3 comprises 14 residues. CDR3 sequence reads: CASSQDGATRGYTF. Incomplete CDR3 DNA: TGTGCCAGCAGCCAAGATGGGGCAACGAGGGGC.

This clone was recorded at least ten times. The read falls 3 residues short of the CDR3 end, and the missing part is taken from the germline J gene. The rearrangement uses TRBV12-3 or TRBV12-4 and TRBJ2-2, with TRBD1 identical over 7 bases. Losses at the gene ends were 8 bases for V and 0 bases for J; bases not matched to a gene: 3. The CDR3 contains 14 residues. CDR3 DNA (partial): TGTGCCAGCCTCGGACAGGCGAACACCGGGGAG. Translation: CASLGQANTGE. The whole CDR3 protein is CASLGQANTGELFF.

Many counts were recorded for this clone. With the read ending 3 residues before the CDR3 end, the germline J gene is used to fill in that end. V gene TRBV18 combines with J gene TRBJ2-1; 8 nucleotides agree with TRBD1. CDR1 is KGHSH, CDR2 LQKENI, per germline. With 5 bases clipped from V and 0 bases from J, the junction kept 3 bases outside the gene matches. This CDR3 contains 15 residues. CDR3 DNA (partial): TGTGCCAGCTCAGCGGACAGGGCCTCCTACAATGAG. It translates to CASSADRASYNE. The complete CDR3 protein is CASSADRASYNEQFF.

This clone was picked up many times. The CDR3 end is not reached by the read, which stops 3 residues before it; the germline J gene fills it in. The gene calls are TRBV20-1 and TRBJ1-2, with D possibly matching TRBD1 (6 bases). CDR3 size: 14 residues. The V end lost 1 base, the J end lost 3 bases, and 12 bases lay between the germline ends. Germline CDR1 is DFQATT and CDR2 is SNEGSKA (reference sequence). The CDR3 loop reads CSARVMDRYYGYTF. The sequenced part of the CDR3 DNA is TGCAGTGCTAGAGTTATGGACAGATACTATGGC.

This clone was seen at least ten times. The read ends 3 residues before the CDR3 terminus; that terminus is restored from the germline J gene. This chain connects TRBV5-1 to TRBJ2-3, with 9 bases fitting TRBD2. This CDR3 is built from 14 residues. Germline V CDR1 and CDR2: SGHRS, YFSETQ. The trim removed 5 bases at V and 5 bases at J, leaving 6 bases unmatched. The CDR3 bases that were read are TGCGCCAGCAGTCGCGGGGGGGCCCAAGATACG. As protein: CASSRGGAQDT. The whole CDR3 is CASSRGGAQDTQYF.

This clone was seen ten or more times. The read ends 3 residues before the CDR3 terminus; that terminus is restored from the germline J gene. The chain uses TRBV5-1 and TRBJ2-3, with 10 bases that match TRBD1. Unmatched junction bases numbered 6, after V lost 5 bases and J lost 6 bases. CDR1 and CDR2 (germline): SGHRS, YFSETQ. The CDR3 consists of 14 residues. CDR3 bases read: TGCGCCAGCAGTCCGGGACAGGGGTTGGATACG. Encoded protein: CASSPGQGLDT. The whole CDR3 sequence is CASSPGQGLDTQYF.

This clone appeared many times. The CDR3 end is not reached by the read, which stops 3 residues before it; the germline J gene fills it in. The chain is built from TRBV20-1 and TRBJ2-5, with 8 bases lining up with TRBD2. CDR3 length equals 15 residues. J gave up 3 bases and V 0 bases, and 6 bases lay outside the gene matches. Germline CDR1 reads DFQATT; CDR2 reads SNEGSKA (reference sequence). The part of the CDR3 DNA that was read is TGCAGTGCTAGAGAGCCCCGGGGGGGCAAAGAGACC. Its translation is CSAREPRGGKET. The complete CDR3 reads CSAREPRGGKETQYF.

This clone has at least ten counts. The CDR3 is cut off 3 residues early in the read; its end comes from the germline J gene. This sequence joins TRBV19 and TRBJ1-2, with D tentatively TRBD1 (5 bases). The length of the CDR3 is 15 residues. Germline V gene sequence: CDR1 LNHDA, CDR2 SQIVND (reference sequence). V was trimmed by 4 bases and J by 1 base, leaving 13 bases between them. CDR3 DNA (partial): TGTGCCAGTAGTACGTCCCGGGACTTTAACTATGGC. It translates to CASSTSRDFNYG. The CDR3 reads in full as CASSTSRDFNYGYTF.

This clone turned up a few times. The CDR3 region is CASSPISGGAIDTQYF. The DNA read from the CDR3 is TGTGCCAGCTCACCAATAAGCGGGGGGGCCATAGATACG. The V gene is TRBV18, the J gene TRBJ2-3, with 10 nucleotides matching TRBD2. The read is 3 residues too short to cover the CDR3 end, so that end is filled in from the germline J gene. The CDR3 consists of 16 residues. Germline CDR1 reads KGHSH; CDR2 reads LQKENI. Unmatched junction bases numbered 7, after V lost 2 bases and J lost 5 bases.

This clone has ten or more counts. The CDR3 extends 3 residues past the end of the read, so its final part is completed from the germline J gene. The chain has TRBV5-1 and TRBJ1-2; possibly TRBD1 for D (5 bases). The CDR3 contains 14 residues. The V gene's germline CDR1 is SGHRS and CDR2 YFSETQ. V was shortened by 1 base and J by 5 bases, with 12 bases between the two germline ends. CDR3 amino acids: CASSLIIGEYGYTF. The covered CDR3 bases are TGCGCCAGCAGCTTGATTATAGGGGAATATGGC.

This clone was found many times. The read halts 3 residues ahead of the CDR3 end, with the missing end drawn from the germline J gene. The V gene is TRBV5-4, the J gene TRBJ2-2, with 10 bases identical to TRBD1. The CDR3 is made up of 16 amino acids. Germline V lookup: CDR1 SGHNT, CDR2 YYREEE (reference sequence). The CDR3 is CASSLRTGGRGEKLFF. The part of the CDR3 DNA that was read is TGTGCCAGCAGCTTACGGACAGGGGGTAGGGGAGAAAAG.

This clone was seen many times. The read ends 3 residues before the CDR3 terminus; that terminus is restored from the germline J gene. The rearrangement links TRBV4-1 to TRBJ2-7; no clear D. This CDR3 region has 14 residues. Germline V gene sequence: CDR1 MGHRA, CDR2 YSYEKL. The V and J ends lost 3 bases and 0 bases respectively, with 9 bases between them. CDR3 DNA, as far as it was read: TGCGCCAGCAGCCAGGCTGAGGTCTCCTACGAG. It is translated as CASSQAEVSYE. In full, the CDR3 reads CASSQAEVSYEQYF.

This clone was recorded many times. Sequencing ends 3 residues short of the CDR3 end; the germline J gene provides the rest. The chain recombines TRBV19 with TRBJ2-5, with a weak D call TRBD2 (5 bases). The germline gives CDR1 LNHDA, CDR2 SQIVND (reference sequence). The CDR3 sequence is 20 residues long. V lost 2 bases, J lost 0 bases, and 25 bases lay in between. The covered CDR3 bases are TGTGCCAGTAGTATAAACCCCCCCCTCTTACTAGAAGGGAACCAAGAGACC. It translates to CASSINPPLLLEGNQET. The CDR3 in its entirety is CASSINPPLLLEGNQETQYF.

There are many counts of this clone. The read ends 3 residues before the CDR3 terminus; that terminus is restored from the germline J gene. V and J are TRBV19 and TRBJ2-3, with D possibly being TRBD2 (6 bases). The CDR3 spans 17 residues. The ends were cut back, 5 bases at V and 0 bases at J, with 18 bases in the middle. Germline CDR1 and CDR2: LNHDA and SQIVND (reference sequence). The DNA read from the CDR3 is TGTGCCAGTAGTCCCTACCGCGAGCGGGTTAGCACAGATACG. Its protein product is CASSPYRERVSTDT. The full CDR3 is CASSPYRERVSTDTQYF.

Details on this clone: The CDR3 extends 3 residues past the end of the read, so its final part is completed from the germline J gene. The chain couples TRBV6-4 to TRBJ2-2; TRBD1 is a possible D gene (6 bases). CDR1 is MRHNA, CDR2 SNTAGT, per germline. The CDR3 extends over 13 amino acids. The CDR3 protein is CASRQGYNSPLFF. The DNA read from the CDR3 is TGTGCCAGCAGGCAGGGGTATAATTCACCG.

In its sample, this clone was seen a few times. This could be a read error, since a much larger clone is one nucleotide away. The CDR3 is cut off 3 residues early in the read; its end comes from the germline J gene. This sample also contains other DNA sequences that code for the same CDR3. V usage is TRBV19 and J usage is TRBJ2-5, with TRBD1 identical over 7 bases. Germline CDR1 reads LNHDA; CDR2 reads SQIVND (reference sequence). CDR3 length: 13 amino acids. CDR3 bases read: TGTGCCAGTAGGCCAGGGGGAGTAGAAACC. Encoded protein: CASRPGGVET. The complete CDR3 protein is CASRPGGVETQYF.